This TCR beta chain was observed in a study of OX40 agonist ivuxolimab in advanced cancers. This CDR3 spans 13 amino acids. CDR1 MGHDK and CDR2 SYGVNS come from the germline V gene. V lost 5 bases and J 1 base, leaving 9 bases between the germline ends. Some clones are missing from TCRdb's copy, which holds only in-frame ones; the method was immunoSEQ multiplex PCR. The data contain fewer than 15,000 clones, 75% to 95% of them singletons. The TCR originated in an adult with an advanced solid tumor such as melanoma, head and neck, liver or kidney cancer. J is TRBJ2-7 and V is TRBV25-1; no definite D call. The source material was CD4+ or CD8+ T cells sorted from blood, sampled in a trial of the OX40 agonist ivuxolimab. The DNA for the CDR3 is TGTGCCAGCAGTACCCGGTGGTCCTACGAGCAGTACTTC. Protein sequence: CASSTRWSYEQYF.